This T cell receptor (beta chain) was sequenced in a study of blood T cell repertoires in COVID-19. CDR3 length equals 14 residues. The V and J ends lost 6 bases and 2 bases respectively, with 11 bases between them. Profiled with immunoSEQ multiplex PCR; TCRdb holds only in-frame clones, not every one. The sample lists 84,000 or so clones; 75% to 80% were seen once. Recruited during active infection, patients (from Seattle) were subsequently followed longitudinally. The rearrangement uses TRBV23-1 and TRBJ1-3; D call uncertain. TRBV23-1 is noted as an ORF with a role that remains uncertain. The sample consisted of peripheral blood. The source of this sequence is a man aged 65 to 85 with COVID-19, enrolled during active disease. The chain's CDR3 is CASSPLGPGNTIYF. The CDR3 DNA follows: TGCGCCAGCAGCCCTTTGGGCCCTGGAAACACCATATATTTT.